This T cell receptor beta chain was captured by sequencing in a study of graft-versus-host responses after intestinal transplantation. Overall study context: Tacrolimus and steroids were given for 2 to 3 years to all recipients after anti-thymocyte globulin induction.

Details on this clone: Antigen unknown.

Method: immunoSEQ multiplex PCR; TCRdb's copy keeps in-frame clones and lacks some. The sample shows under 100,000 clones, under 95% of them seen only once. This receptor was obtained from a human donor who was the organ donor for an intestinal transplant. This specimen was unstimulated CD8+ T cells sorted from spleen or lymph node cells, taken before transplant.

The chain's CDR3 is CASSYLYGTEAFF. DNA for the CDR3: TGTGCCAGCAGCTATCTTTACGGCACTGAAGCTTTCTTT. The V gene is TRBV5-4, the J gene TRBJ1-1, with D unresolved. The germline V and J ends were trimmed by 3 bases and 4 bases, with 10 bases remaining between them. Germline V lookup: CDR1 SGHNT, CDR2 YYREEE (reference sequence). The CDR3 contains 13 residues.